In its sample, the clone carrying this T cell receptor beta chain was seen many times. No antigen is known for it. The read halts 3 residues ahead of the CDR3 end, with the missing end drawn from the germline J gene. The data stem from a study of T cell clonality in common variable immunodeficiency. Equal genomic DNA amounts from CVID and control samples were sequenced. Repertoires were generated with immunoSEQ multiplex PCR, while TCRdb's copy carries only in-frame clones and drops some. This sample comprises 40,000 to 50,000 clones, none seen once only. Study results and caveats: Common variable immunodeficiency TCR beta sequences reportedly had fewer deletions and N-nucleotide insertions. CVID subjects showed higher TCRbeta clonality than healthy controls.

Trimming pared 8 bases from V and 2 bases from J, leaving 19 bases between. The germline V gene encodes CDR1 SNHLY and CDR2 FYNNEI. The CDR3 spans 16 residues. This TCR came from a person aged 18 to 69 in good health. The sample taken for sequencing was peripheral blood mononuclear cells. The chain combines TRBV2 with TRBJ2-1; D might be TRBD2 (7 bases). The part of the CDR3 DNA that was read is TGTGCCAGCGAAGGGGGGGCACGCAGGGCCTACAATGAG. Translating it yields CASEGGARRAYNE. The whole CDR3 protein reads CASEGGARRAYNEQFF.